This passage covers 20 T cell receptor beta chains from one sample sequenced in a study of response to subunit inactivated influenza vaccine. TCRdb independently ran MiXCR on the RT-PCR reads; one entry per CDR3 protein. The sample shows around 580,000 distinct CDR3 sequences, approximately 12% of them seen only once. Specimen: PBMCs from blood, collected on the day of vaccination. All receptors come from a man aged 50 or older who received an inactivated influenza vaccine.

The chain uses TRBV18 and TRBJ2-7, with 8 nucleotides matching TRBD2. CDR1 and CDR2 from the germline V gene are KGHSH and LQKENI. This CDR3 is built from 15 residues. Unmatched junction bases numbered 4, after V lost 3 bases and J lost 0 bases. CDR3 protein: CASSPPSGGSYEQYF. The CDR3 DNA is TGTGCCAGCTCACCCCCCAGCGGGGGCTCCTACGAGCAGTACTTC.

The sample holds a few counts of this clonotype. The chain couples TRBV6-1 to TRBJ2-1; TRBD2 matches 11 bases. V dropped 7 bases and J dropped 8; count of bases not matched to a gene: 4. The length of the CDR3 is 13 residues. Germline lookup yields CDR1 MNHNS and CDR2 SASEGT. The DNA of the CDR3 is TGTGCCAGCACTCTAGCGGGAGGACATGAGCAGTTCTTC. Translating it yields CASTLAGGHEQFF.

This clonotype was seen at least ten times. This sequence joins TRBV4-3 and TRBJ2-5; D may be TRBD1 or TRBD2 (5 bases each). CDR3 length: 16 residues. Trimming stripped 2 bases from V and 4 bases from J, with 17 bases between. Per germline, CDR1 LGHNA and CDR2 YSLEER. The CDR3 here is CASSQNAGTRTETQYF. The CDR3 coding sequence is TGCGCCAGCAGCCAAAACGCCGGGACCAGGACAGAGACCCAGTACTTC.

This chain uses TRBV6-2 or TRBV6-3 with TRBJ1-6; D is possibly TRBD1 (5 bases). Deletions cut 8 bases from V and 7 bases from J, with 9 bases between. Germline lookup yields CDR1 MNHEY and CDR2 SVGEGT. The CDR3 is made up of 12 amino acids. CDR3 residues: CASAWGNSPLHF. The CDR3 nucleotides are TGTGCCAGCGCTTGGGGGAATTCACCCCTCCACTTT.

The chain employs TRBV12-3 or TRBV12-4 and TRBJ1-6; D is unresolved. CDR3 length: 15 amino acids. V was pared by 5 bases and J by 0 bases, with 8 bases between. CDR3 sequence: CASSTLGSYNSPLHF. Here the CDR3 DNA reads TGTGCCAGCAGTACCCTGGGCTCCTATAATTCACCCCTCCACTTT.

The table lists this clonotype with a few counts. This chain uses TRBV5-1 with TRBJ2-3; 12 bases map to TRBD2. This CDR3 contains 20 residues. CDR1 is SGHRS, CDR2 YFSETQ, per germline. V dropped 4 bases and J dropped 2; count of bases not matched to a gene: 17. The CDR3 sequence: CASSRGQTILAGGFTDTQYF. The CDR3 DNA is TGCGCCAGCAGCAGAGGACAGACCATTCTAGCGGGAGGGTTCACAGATACGCAGTATTTT.

This clonotype was counted between two and nine times. The chain has TRBV20-1 and TRBJ1-2, with a weak D call TRBD1 (5 bases). In germline, CDR1 is DFQATT, CDR2 SNEGSKA (reference sequence). Trimming shortened V by 7 bases and J by 4 bases, and 16 bases separated the two germline ends. This CDR3 has 13 amino acids. The CDR3 here is CSGMSGTGYGYTF. As DNA, the CDR3 is TGCAGTGGCATGTCAGGGACCGGCTATGGCTACACCTTC.

The table lists this clonotype with many counts. The V and J genes are TRBV12-3 or TRBV12-4 and TRBJ1-6; the match to TRBD1 covers 8 bases. The CDR3 is 15 amino acids. Trimming took 7 bases from V and 2 from J; bases not matched to a gene: 4. The CDR3 DNA follows: TGTGCCAGCAACACAGGGGGGACCTATAATTCACCCCTCCACTTT. This codes for CASNTGGTYNSPLHF.

The gene calls are TRBV6-5 and TRBJ2-5, with a tentative D call TRBD1 (6 bases). Trimming shortened V by 2 bases and J by 9 bases, and 13 bases separated the two germline ends. The germline CDR1 and CDR2 sequences are MNHEY and SVGAGI. There are 13 residues in the CDR3. CDR3 amino acids: CASSYGGLGSQYF. The CDR3 bases are TGTGCCAGCAGTTACGGGGGCCTAGGGTCCCAGTACTTC.

This chain links TRBV12-3 or TRBV12-4 with TRBJ2-7; possibly TRBD1 for D (6 bases). The V end lost 7 bases, the J end lost 0 bases, and 16 bases lay between the germline ends. The CDR3 is 15 residues long. CDR3 region: CASTIESGVSYEQYF. The CDR3 DNA sequence: TGTGCCAGCACGATTGAGTCAGGGGTCTCCTACGAGCAGTACTTC.

This clonotype was seen more than once but under ten times. The rearrangement uses TRBV9 and TRBJ2-1; D gene uncertain. Trimming removed 5 bases from V and 9 bases from J, with 15 bases in between. The CDR3 loop spans 13 amino acids. CDR1 is SGDLS, CDR2 YYNGEE, per germline. CDR3 loop: CASRASASGEQFF. The CDR3, as DNA: TGTGCCAGCAGGGCCTCAGCGTCGGGTGAGCAGTTCTTC.

This clonotype was seen a few times. V usage is TRBV7-6 and J usage is TRBJ2-1, with 10 bases identical to TRBD2. The trim removed 2 bases at V and 5 bases at J, leaving 3 bases unmatched. The CDR3 is 15 amino acids. Germline CDR1 and CDR2: SGHVS and FNYEAQ. CDR3 sequence: CASSLSGRANNEQFF. CDR3 bases: TGTGCCAGCAGCTTAAGCGGGAGGGCTAACAATGAGCAGTTCTTC.

This clonotype was recorded many times. The chain has TRBV7-6 and TRBJ2-3; D remains ambiguous. The CDR3 totals 15 residues. Germline V gives CDR1 SGHVS, CDR2 FNYEAQ. Between the trimmed V and J ends, which lost 0 bases and 4 bases, there was a span of 11 bases. The CDR3 is CASSLAVWSPDTQYF. The CDR3 region has the DNA TGTGCCAGCAGCTTAGCGGTCTGGTCCCCAGATACGCAGTATTTT.

CDR3 region: CSVQREWGMSYEQYF. CDR3 bases: TGCAGCGTTCAACGGGAGTGGGGTATGTCCTACGAGCAGTACTTC. The chain combines TRBV29-1 with TRBJ2-7; weak D call: TRBD2 (6 bases). V lost 5 bases and J lost 1, with 18 bases in between. Germline V CDR1 and CDR2: SQVTM, ANQGSEA. The CDR3 loop spans 15 amino acids.

This clonotype has just a few counts. This chain connects TRBV20-1 to TRBJ2-7; D gene ambiguous. The germline V gene encodes CDR1 DFQATT and CDR2 SNEGSKA (reference sequence). This CDR3 has 14 amino acids. Trimming removed 3 bases at V and 0 bases at J, with 12 bases between. The CDR3, as DNA: TGCAGTGCTAGGGGTCCCCTGAGCTCCTACGAGCAGTACTTC. This sequence encodes CSARGPLSSYEQYF.

This clonotype was seen a handful of times. One end of the junction fails to match germline, which may point to a read error. The chain uses TRBV6-1 and TRBJ2-7, with TRBD2 matching 13 bases. CDR1 and CDR2 (germline): MNHNS, SASEGT. This CDR3 has 15 amino acids. The chain's CDR3 is CASREGTSGIYEQYF. CDR3 DNA sequence: TGTGCCAGCAGAGAAGGGACTAGCGGGATTTACGAGCAGTACTTC.

This rearrangement joins TRBV4-2 to TRBJ1-1; TRBD1 matches at 9 bases. The CDR3 is made up of 18 amino acids. V was pared by 0 bases and J by 1 base, with 9 bases of the junction left unmatched. Germline CDR1 is LGHNA and CDR2 is YNFKEQ. The chain's CDR3 is CASSQDRGQGRSNTEAFF. The CDR3 DNA sequence: TGTGCCAGCAGCCAAGATCGGGGACAGGGTCGTTCGAACACTGAAGCTTTCTTT.

This clonotype occurred many times. The chain is built from TRBV10-3 and TRBJ2-7, with D hard to call. The V end lost 0 bases, the J end lost 0 bases, and 9 bases lay between the germline ends. The CDR3 consists of 15 residues. Germline lookup yields CDR1 ENHRY and CDR2 SYGVKD. The CDR3 coding sequence is TGTGCCATCAGTGAGTCAAGATTGGACTCCTACGAGCAGTACTTC. The encoded protein is CAISESRLDSYEQYF.

The chain links TRBV4-2 to TRBJ2-7; D is perhaps TRBD1 or TRBD2 (5 bases each). Trimming stripped 3 bases from V and 5 bases from J, with 20 bases between. The length of the CDR3 is 16 residues. Germline assignment: CDR1 LGHNA and CDR2 YNFKEQ. As DNA, the CDR3 is TGTGCCAGCAGCCAGCCCCCGACGGGGCCCCGGGACGAGCAGTACTTC. Residues: CASSQPPTGPRDEQYF.

This clonotype came up a few times. The genes are TRBV6-7 and TRBJ1-5; 10 bases map to TRBD1. TRBV6-7 carries the ORF label, with uncertain function. This CDR3 region has 17 residues. Germline trimming cut 5 bases from V and 6 bases from J; bases unmatched to any gene: 13. CDR3 sequence: CASSVDLKDRGSQPQHF. CDR3 nucleotide sequence: TGTGCCAGCAGTGTCGACCTAAAGGACAGGGGGAGTCAGCCCCAGCATTTT.